Here is one T cell receptor beta chain with its context. Source study methods: Estimation of nucleated cell counts relied on the amplification of reference gene primers. Clones were read by immunoSEQ multiplex PCR, and TCRdb kept only the in-frame ones, dropping some. V and J calls and clone size come straight from that table; D and trimming were deduced from the DNA. The sample has over 200,000 clones, more than 70% seen once. CDR1 MNHEY and CDR2 SMNVEV come from the germline V gene (reference sequence). J was trimmed by 6 bases and V by 4 bases; bases with no gene match: 8. There are 15 residues in the CDR3. This sample is part of a study of blood T cell repertoires in COVID-19. The overall study: Some COVID-19 samples were acute and others convalescent; all came from the United States, Italy and Spain. Nucleic acid was either cDNA or gDNA, and it came from T cells, B-cell-depleted T cells, or PBMCs.

J is TRBJ1-2 and V is TRBV27; 10 bases fit TRBD1. This TCR was recovered from a woman between 45 and 60 years old with acute or convalescent COVID-19. Sequenced sample: peripheral blood. CDR3 coding DNA: TGTGCCAGCAGTTCGACAGGGGGCAAAAAGGATGGCTACACCTTC. Residues: CASSSTGGKKDGYTF.